The rows below give T cell receptor beta chains drawn from one sample of a study of blood T cell repertoires in COVID-19. Profiling relied on immunoSEQ multiplex PCR, and the TCRdb table lists in-frame clones only, not all of them. The sample shows about 47,000 clones, roughly 83% of them seen only once. What was sequenced was peripheral blood. The receptors come from a man aged 50-59 years with acute or convalescent COVID-19. CDR3s include the opening cysteine and the closing phenylalanine or tryptophan. The order of the fields is J gene, V gene, D gene, clone size, CDR3 DNA, CDR3 protein. D genes are given only for firm matches. The size field is filled for only some rows; it gives once, few, many or a size class.

TRBJ2-6	TRBV10-3	.	once	TGTGCCATCACGCCAGACTCTGGGGCCAACGTCCTGACTTTC	CAITPDSGANVLTF
TRBJ2-2	TRBV27	TRBD2	.	TGTGCCAGCAGTTCTCTAGCGGGAGGTGGCACCGGGGAGCTGTTTTTT	CASSSLAGGGTGELFF
TRBJ1-1	TRBV9	.	.	TGTGCCAGCAGCGTAACTGAGATCCAGGGAACTGAAGCTTTCTTT	CASSVTEIQGTEAFF
TRBJ2-5	TRBV2	TRBD1	.	TGTGCCAGCAGTTACCCGGGACAGGGGGCCAAAAGGGAAGAGACCCAGTACTTC	CASSYPGQGAKREETQYF
TRBJ2-1	TRBV5-1	TRBD2	few	TGCGCCAGCAGGAGAGGGGCTAGCGGAGCTTACAATGAGCAGTTCTTC	CASRRGASGAYNEQFF
TRBJ2-2	TRBV7-9	TRBD2	few	TGTGCCAGCAGCATTAGCGGGAGCGTCACCGGGGAGCTGTTTTTT	CASSISGSVTGELFF
TRBJ1-2	TRBV10-1	TRBD1	.	TGCGCCAGCAGTGAGTCCACAGGGGATAACTATGGCTACACCTTC	CASSESTGDNYGYTF
TRBJ2-7	TRBV3-1/TRBV3-2	TRBD2	.	TGTGCCAGCAGAGGACTAGCGGGATACCAGCAGTACTTC	CASRGLAGYQQYF
TRBJ1-6	TRBV28	TRBD1	.	TGTGCCAGCAGCCCCCCCCGACAGGGGATAAGGACCTATAATTCACCCCTCCACTTT	CASSPPRQGIRTYNSPLHF
TRBJ1-3	TRBV11-2	TRBD1	.	TGTGCCAGCAGCACCCCGACAGGGAAAGGAAACACCATATATTTT	CASSTPTGKGNTIYF
TRBJ1-4	TRBV11-1	TRBD1	.	TGTGCCAGCAGCCGCGACAGGGGCAGTGAAAAACTGTTTTTT	CASSRDRGSEKLFF
TRBJ2-7	TRBV3-1/TRBV3-2	TRBD1	.	TGTGCCAGCACCCAAGGGACAGGCGGCGAGCAGTACTTC	CASTQGTGGEQYF
TRBJ1-3	TRBV30	TRBD1	.	TGTGCCTGGGCGACAGGGACTGGAAACACCATATATTTT	CAWATGTGNTIYF
TRBJ1-1	TRBV3-1/TRBV3-2	.	once	TGTGCCAGCAGCTCCAGGGGGAACACTGAAGCTTTCTTT	CASSSRGNTEAFF
TRBJ2-2	TRBV27	TRBD1	.	TGTGCCAGCAGGCGGAAACAGGGGCTAGTTGGGGAGCTGTTTTTT	CASRRKQGLVGELFF
TRBJ1-3	TRBV7-9	.	.	TGTGCCAGCAGCCCACACAGGCAGGATGACGGAAACACCATATATTTT	CASSPHRQDDGNTIYF
TRBJ1-6	TRBV7-9	.	.	TGTGCCAGCAGCGCTCGGGACTTATTGGTTGCAGATAATTCACCCCTCCACTTT	CASSARDLLVADNSPLHF
TRBJ1-5	TRBV7-9	.	.	TGTGCCAGCAGCTTGATAGGGGATAATCAGCCCCAGCATTTT	CASSLIGDNQPQHF
TRBJ2-3	TRBV2	TRBD2	.	TGTGCCAGCGGGAGGGACGGTAGCACAGATACGCAGTATTTT	CASGRDGSTDTQYF
TRBJ1-2	TRBV6-5	TRBD1	.	TGTGCCAGCAGCTCGGGACAGGATGGGGGCTACACCTTC	CASSSGQDGGYTF
TRBJ1-1	TRBV27	.	.	TGTGCCAGCAGTTATACAGGGTACACTGAAGCTTTCTTT	CASSYTGYTEAFF
TRBJ1-5	TRBV2	.	.	TGTGCCAGCAGTGAAGGAGGAGGTTTTCCCCAGCATTTT	CASSEGGGFPQHF